This T cell receptor (beta chain) was captured in a study of cytomegalovirus exposure and HLA in healthy donors. Study details: Of all 370 or so donors who were genotyped, 70% to 85% belonged to the Caucasian-associated ancestry cluster. Whole-study results and caveats: The authors later linked a missense DCLRE1C variant to TCR beta V- and J-gene trimming. Reported results showed that the classifier diagnosed cytomegalovirus status with high specificity and sensitivity.

A word on this clone: Its antigen remains unknown.

This CDR3 has 14 amino acids. Trimming pared 4 bases from V and 2 bases from J, leaving 10 bases between. CDR1 and CDR2 from the germline V gene are SGDLS and YYNGEE. PCR used 60 Vbeta primers and 13 Jbeta primers. Using immunoSEQ multiplex PCR, the repertoire was profiled, and TCRdb retains in-frame clones only, with some absent. Of some 110,000 clones listed, 75% are singletons. Sequenced: PBMCs. J is TRBJ1-5 and V is TRBV9, with unresolved D. The receptor was derived from a male donor in good health and CMV-seropositive. The CDR3 protein is CASSYGLGNQPQHF. DNA for the CDR3: TGTGCCAGCAGCTATGGACTGGGCAATCAGCCCCAGCATTTT.